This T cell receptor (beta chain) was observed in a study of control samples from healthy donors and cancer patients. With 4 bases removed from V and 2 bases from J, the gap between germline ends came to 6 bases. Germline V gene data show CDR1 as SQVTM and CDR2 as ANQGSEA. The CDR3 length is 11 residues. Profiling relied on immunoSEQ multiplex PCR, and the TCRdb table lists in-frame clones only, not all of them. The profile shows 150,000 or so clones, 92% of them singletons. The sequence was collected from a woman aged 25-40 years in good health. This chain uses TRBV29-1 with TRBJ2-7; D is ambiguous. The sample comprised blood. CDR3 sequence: CSVGSPYEQYF. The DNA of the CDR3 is TGCAGCGTTGGCAGCCCCTACGAGCAGTACTTC.